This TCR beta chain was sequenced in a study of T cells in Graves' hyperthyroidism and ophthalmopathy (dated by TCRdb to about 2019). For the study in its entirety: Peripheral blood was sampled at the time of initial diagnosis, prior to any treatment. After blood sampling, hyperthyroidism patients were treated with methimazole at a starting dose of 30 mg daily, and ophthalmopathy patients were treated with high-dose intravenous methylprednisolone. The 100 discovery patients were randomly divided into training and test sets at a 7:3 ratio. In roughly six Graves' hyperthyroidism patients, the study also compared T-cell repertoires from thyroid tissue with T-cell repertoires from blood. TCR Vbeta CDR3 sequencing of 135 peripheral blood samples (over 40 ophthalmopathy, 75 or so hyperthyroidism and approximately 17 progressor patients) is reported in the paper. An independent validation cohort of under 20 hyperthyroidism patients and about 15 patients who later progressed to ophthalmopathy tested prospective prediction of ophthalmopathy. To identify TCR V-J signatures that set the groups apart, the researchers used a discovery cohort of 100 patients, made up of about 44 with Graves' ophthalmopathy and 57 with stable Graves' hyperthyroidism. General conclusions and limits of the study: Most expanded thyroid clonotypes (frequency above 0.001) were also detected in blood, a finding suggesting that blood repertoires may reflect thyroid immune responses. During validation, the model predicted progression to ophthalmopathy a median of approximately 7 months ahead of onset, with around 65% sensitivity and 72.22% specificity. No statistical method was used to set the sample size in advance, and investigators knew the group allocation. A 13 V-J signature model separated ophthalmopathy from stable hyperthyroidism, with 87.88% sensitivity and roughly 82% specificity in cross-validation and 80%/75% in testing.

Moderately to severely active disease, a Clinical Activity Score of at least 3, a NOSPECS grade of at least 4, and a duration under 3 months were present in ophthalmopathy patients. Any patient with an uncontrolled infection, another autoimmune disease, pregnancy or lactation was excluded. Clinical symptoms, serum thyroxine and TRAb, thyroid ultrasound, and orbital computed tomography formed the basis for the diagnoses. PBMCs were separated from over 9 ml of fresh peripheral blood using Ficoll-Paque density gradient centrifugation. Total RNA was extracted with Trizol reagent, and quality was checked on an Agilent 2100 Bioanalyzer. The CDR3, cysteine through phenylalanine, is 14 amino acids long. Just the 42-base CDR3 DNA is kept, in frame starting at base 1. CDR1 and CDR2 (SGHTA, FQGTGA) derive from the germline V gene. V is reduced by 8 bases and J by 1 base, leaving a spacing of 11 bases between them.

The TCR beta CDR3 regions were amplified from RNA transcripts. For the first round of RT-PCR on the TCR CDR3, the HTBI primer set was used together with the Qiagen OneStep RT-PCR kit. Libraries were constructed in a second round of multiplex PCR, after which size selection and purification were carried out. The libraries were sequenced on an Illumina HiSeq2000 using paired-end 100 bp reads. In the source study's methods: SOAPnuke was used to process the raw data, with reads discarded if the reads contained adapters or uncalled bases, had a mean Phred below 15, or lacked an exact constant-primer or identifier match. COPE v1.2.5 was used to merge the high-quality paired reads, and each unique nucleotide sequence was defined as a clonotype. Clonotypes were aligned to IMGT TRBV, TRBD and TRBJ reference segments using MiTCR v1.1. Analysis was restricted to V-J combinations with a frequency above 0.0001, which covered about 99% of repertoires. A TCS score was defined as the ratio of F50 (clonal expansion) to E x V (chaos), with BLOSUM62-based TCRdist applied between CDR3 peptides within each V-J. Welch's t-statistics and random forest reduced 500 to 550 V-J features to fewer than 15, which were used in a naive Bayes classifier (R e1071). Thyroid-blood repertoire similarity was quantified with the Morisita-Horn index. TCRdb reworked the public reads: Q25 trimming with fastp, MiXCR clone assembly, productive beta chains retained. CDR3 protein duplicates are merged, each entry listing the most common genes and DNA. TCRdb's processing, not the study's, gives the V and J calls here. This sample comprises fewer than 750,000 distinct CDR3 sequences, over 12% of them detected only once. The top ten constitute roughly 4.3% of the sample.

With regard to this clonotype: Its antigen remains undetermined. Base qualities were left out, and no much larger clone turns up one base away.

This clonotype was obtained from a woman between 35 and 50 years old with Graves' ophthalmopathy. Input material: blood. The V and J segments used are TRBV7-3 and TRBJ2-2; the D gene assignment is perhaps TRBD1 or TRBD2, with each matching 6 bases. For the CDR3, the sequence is CASREGGNTGELFF. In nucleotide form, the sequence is TGTGCCAGCCGCGAGGGGGGGAACACCGGGGAGCTGTTTTTT.